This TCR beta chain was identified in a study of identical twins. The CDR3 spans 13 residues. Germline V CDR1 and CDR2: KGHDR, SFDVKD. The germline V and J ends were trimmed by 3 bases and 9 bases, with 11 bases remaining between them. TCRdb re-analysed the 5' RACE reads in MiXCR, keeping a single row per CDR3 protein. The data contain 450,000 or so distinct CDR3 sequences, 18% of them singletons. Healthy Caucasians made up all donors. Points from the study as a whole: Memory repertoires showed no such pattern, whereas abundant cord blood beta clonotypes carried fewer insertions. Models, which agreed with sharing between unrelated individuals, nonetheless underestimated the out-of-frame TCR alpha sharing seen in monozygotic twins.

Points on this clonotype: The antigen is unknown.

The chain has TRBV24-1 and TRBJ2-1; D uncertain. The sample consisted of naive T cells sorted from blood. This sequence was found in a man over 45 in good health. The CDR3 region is CATSDGRLFEQFF. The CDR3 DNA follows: TGTGCCACCAGTGATGGGCGGCTTTTTGAGCAGTTCTTC.